This is a list of T cell receptor beta chains from one sample in a study of blood T cell repertoires in COVID-19. Clones were read by immunoSEQ multiplex PCR, and TCRdb kept only the in-frame ones, dropping some. The data contain about 250,000 clones, 70% to 90% of them singletons. The sequenced material came from PBMCs or T cells enriched from blood (not recorded which). The receptors come from a man aged 35 to 55 who had recovered from COVID-19. The CDR3 runs from the conserved cysteine through the conserved F or W. Each record gives: clone size, V gene, D gene, J gene, CDR3 DNA, CDR3 protein. D genes are given only for firm matches. Size is omitted from some rows. Given values are once, few, many or a class for expanded clones.

abundance: -; v_gene: TRBV30; d_gene: TRBD2; j_gene: TRBJ2-7; CDR3nt: TGTGCCTGGAGGAAAGGACTAGCGGGAACTCAGGGCCTCTACGAGCAGTACTTC; CDR3aa: CAWRKGLAGTQGLYEQYF
abundance: once; v_gene: TRBV7-2; d_gene: TRBD2; j_gene: TRBJ2-3; CDR3nt: TGTGCCAGCAGCGACAGGCGGGGGGGCGGCACAGATACGCAGTATTTT; CDR3aa: CASSDRRGGGTDTQYF
abundance: -; v_gene: TRBV6-5; d_gene: TRBD1; j_gene: TRBJ1-2; CDR3nt: TGTGCCAGCAGAGACGACAGGGCCTACTATGGCTACACCTTC; CDR3aa: CASRDDRAYYGYTF
abundance: -; v_gene: TRBV19; d_gene: TRBD1; j_gene: TRBJ1-1; CDR3nt: TGTGCCAGTAGTATGGGGACAGAGAGCACTGAAGCTTTCTTT; CDR3aa: CASSMGTESTEAFF
abundance: -; v_gene: TRBV7-3; d_gene: -; j_gene: TRBJ2-3; CDR3nt: TGTGCCAGCAGCTTATCTGGCCTCGCAGATACGCAGTATTTT; CDR3aa: CASSLSGLADTQYF
abundance: -; v_gene: TRBV5-1; d_gene: -; j_gene: TRBJ1-1; CDR3nt: TGCGCCAGCAGCCCCTCCGGGAACACTGAAGCTTTCTTT; CDR3aa: CASSPSGNTEAFF
abundance: -; v_gene: TRBV3-1/TRBV3-2; d_gene: -; j_gene: TRBJ1-3; CDR3nt: TGTGCCAGCCAGACGGGTGGAAACACCATATATTTT; CDR3aa: CASQTGGNTIYF
abundance: -; v_gene: TRBV18; d_gene: -; j_gene: TRBJ1-5; CDR3nt: TGTGCCAGCTCACCAAATTATAGCAATCAGCCCCAGCATTTT; CDR3aa: CASSPNYSNQPQHF
abundance: -; v_gene: TRBV5-1; d_gene: TRBD1; j_gene: TRBJ2-6; CDR3nt: TGCGCCAGCAGCTTGCAAACAGGGGCTACTGGGGCCAACGTCCTGACTTTC; CDR3aa: CASSLQTGATGANVLTF
abundance: -; v_gene: TRBV5-1; d_gene: -; j_gene: TRBJ1-2; CDR3nt: TGCGCCAGCAGTGAGAGGTTAGCTAACTATGGCTACACCTTC; CDR3aa: CASSERLANYGYTF
abundance: -; v_gene: TRBV9; d_gene: TRBD2; j_gene: TRBJ2-3; CDR3nt: TGTGCCAGCAGCGCCCACTCGCGGGGGTATCTCACAGATACGCAGTATTTT; CDR3aa: CASSAHSRGYLTDTQYF
abundance: few; v_gene: TRBV2; d_gene: -; j_gene: TRBJ2-3; CDR3nt: TGTGCCAGCAGTGAAGCGAGGTCGGCAGATACGCAGTATTTT; CDR3aa: CASSEARSADTQYF
abundance: -; v_gene: TRBV4-1; d_gene: TRBD2; j_gene: TRBJ2-7; CDR3nt: TGCGCCAGCAGCCAAGATCGGTATAGCGGGGGTGGCTACGAGCAGTACTTC; CDR3aa: CASSQDRYSGGGYEQYF
abundance: once; v_gene: TRBV4-1; d_gene: TRBD2; j_gene: TRBJ2-7; CDR3nt: TGCGCCAGCAGCCGTGGACTAGCGGGGGGCCGGGGGCAGTACTTC; CDR3aa: CASSRGLAGGRGQYF
abundance: -; v_gene: TRBV28; d_gene: TRBD1; j_gene: TRBJ1-5; CDR3nt: TGTGCCAGCAGTTTCACAGGGGAGTCCCATCAGCCCCAGCATTTT; CDR3aa: CASSFTGESHQPQHF
abundance: -; v_gene: TRBV3-1/TRBV3-2; d_gene: TRBD1; j_gene: TRBJ1-2; CDR3nt: TGTGCCAGCAGCCAAGAATGGACAGGGGGAACGAATGGCTACACCTTC; CDR3aa: CASSQEWTGGTNGYTF
abundance: -; v_gene: TRBV19; d_gene: -; j_gene: TRBJ1-4; CDR3nt: TGTGCCAGTACCCCTCCAGGGAGGGAGGAAAAACTGTTTTTT; CDR3aa: CASTPPGREEKLFF
abundance: few; v_gene: TRBV7-9; d_gene: TRBD2; j_gene: TRBJ2-3; CDR3nt: TGTGCCAGCAGCTCTAGGCCACGGGCAGGGACTAGCGGAACAGATACGCAGTATTTT; CDR3aa: CASSSRPRAGTSGTDTQYF
abundance: -; v_gene: TRBV9; d_gene: TRBD2; j_gene: TRBJ2-1; CDR3nt: TGTGCCAGCAGCGGGACTAGCGGGGCTCCTGGACAGTTCTTC; CDR3aa: CASSGTSGAPGQFF
abundance: -; v_gene: TRBV4-1; d_gene: TRBD1; j_gene: TRBJ1-1; CDR3nt: TGCGCCAGCAGCCAAGATCGACAGGGATGGACCCTGAACACTGAAGCTTTCTTT; CDR3aa: CASSQDRQGWTLNTEAFF
abundance: -; v_gene: TRBV7-9; d_gene: -; j_gene: TRBJ2-7; CDR3nt: TGTGCCAGCAGCGTGACAGACGGCTACGAGCAGTACTTC; CDR3aa: CASSVTDGYEQYF
abundance: -; v_gene: TRBV5-1; d_gene: TRBD2; j_gene: TRBJ2-2; CDR3nt: TGCGCCAGCAGCCGGACTAGCGGGGGGCCTTATGGGGAGCTGTTTTTT; CDR3aa: CASSRTSGGPYGELFF
abundance: -; v_gene: TRBV18; d_gene: TRBD1; j_gene: TRBJ1-1; CDR3nt: TGTGCCAGCTCACCCCAGGACAGGAGTGAAGCTTTCTTT; CDR3aa: CASSPQDRSEAFF
abundance: -; v_gene: TRBV6-1; d_gene: -; j_gene: TRBJ2-7; CDR3nt: TGTGCCAGCAGTGACAGCGGAAGCTCCTACGAGCAGTACTTC; CDR3aa: CASSDSGSSYEQYF
abundance: -; v_gene: TRBV6-5; d_gene: TRBD2; j_gene: TRBJ2-1; CDR3nt: TGTGCCAGCAGTCCCCAGCGGGAGCGGAATGAGCAGTTCTTC; CDR3aa: CASSPQRERNEQFF
abundance: -; v_gene: TRBV28; d_gene: -; j_gene: TRBJ1-1; CDR3nt: TGTGCCAGCAGTCGCGGAGGGATCACTGATGAAGCTTTCTTT; CDR3aa: CASSRGGITDEAFF
abundance: -; v_gene: TRBV19; d_gene: -; j_gene: TRBJ1-2; CDR3nt: TGTGCCAGTAGTCGAACTCATAACTATGGCTACACCTTC; CDR3aa: CASSRTHNYGYTF
abundance: -; v_gene: TRBV5-4; d_gene: TRBD1; j_gene: TRBJ2-7; CDR3nt: TGTGCCAGCACAACAGGGGAATCCTACGAGCAGTACTTC; CDR3aa: CASTTGESYEQYF
abundance: once; v_gene: TRBV6-5; d_gene: TRBD2; j_gene: TRBJ2-1; CDR3nt: TGTGCCAGCAGGGTAACTAGCGGGGGTTACAATGAGCAGTTCTTC; CDR3aa: CASRVTSGGYNEQFF
abundance: -; v_gene: TRBV6-5; d_gene: TRBD1; j_gene: TRBJ1-5; CDR3nt: TGTGCCAGCAGGCCCGGGACAGGGGGCTTTCAGCCCCAGCATTTT; CDR3aa: CASRPGTGGFQPQHF
abundance: -; v_gene: TRBV9; d_gene: -; j_gene: TRBJ1-2; CDR3nt: TGTGCCAGCAGCGCCTCAGGGGCCTATGGCTACACCTTC; CDR3aa: CASSASGAYGYTF
abundance: -; v_gene: TRBV7-2; d_gene: -; j_gene: TRBJ1-5; CDR3nt: TGTGCCAGCAGCGGGACATCAGATCAGCCCCAGCATTTT; CDR3aa: CASSGTSDQPQHF
abundance: -; v_gene: TRBV2; d_gene: TRBD2; j_gene: TRBJ2-7; CDR3nt: TGTGCCAGCAAGACCGGGAGGGAGTACTACGAGCAGTACTTC; CDR3aa: CASKTGREYYEQYF
abundance: -; v_gene: TRBV19; d_gene: -; j_gene: TRBJ2-1; CDR3nt: TGTGCCACCAGGGTGTCTCTAAGCTCCTACAATGAGCAGTTCTTC; CDR3aa: CATRVSLSSYNEQFF
abundance: -; v_gene: TRBV5-1; d_gene: -; j_gene: TRBJ2-7; CDR3nt: TGCGCCAGCAGCCCTCTCGGGCGGGGTACTTCCGAGCAGTACTTC; CDR3aa: CASSPLGRGTSEQYF
abundance: few; v_gene: TRBV9; d_gene: TRBD1; j_gene: TRBJ1-4; CDR3nt: TGTGCCAGCAGCGTAGGGGTAGGGGGCGCGGGTGAAAAACTGTTTTTT; CDR3aa: CASSVGVGGAGEKLFF
abundance: -; v_gene: TRBV5-5; d_gene: -; j_gene: TRBJ2-1; CDR3nt: TGTGCCAGCAGCTTGGTAGGCAGGAATGAGCAGTTCTTC; CDR3aa: CASSLVGRNEQFF
abundance: -; v_gene: TRBV3-1/TRBV3-2; d_gene: -; j_gene: TRBJ2-1; CDR3nt: TGTGCCAGCAGCCATGGGGCACAGGATGAGCAGTTCTTC; CDR3aa: CASSHGAQDEQFF
abundance: -; v_gene: TRBV6-5; d_gene: TRBD1; j_gene: TRBJ2-7; CDR3nt: TGTGCCAGCAGTTACTCGACAGGGGGACTTTACGAGCAGTACTTC; CDR3aa: CASSYSTGGLYEQYF
abundance: -; v_gene: TRBV11-1; d_gene: TRBD1; j_gene: TRBJ1-6; CDR3nt: TGTGCCAGCAGCGAACAAGGGGGCAGGGTCAATTCACCCCTCCACTTT; CDR3aa: CASSEQGGRVNSPLHF
abundance: once; v_gene: TRBV29-1; d_gene: TRBD1; j_gene: TRBJ1-4; CDR3nt: TGCAGCGTTGCAGACCGGGACAGGGACGAAAAACTGTTTTTT; CDR3aa: CSVADRDRDEKLFF
abundance: -; v_gene: TRBV7-6; d_gene: TRBD1; j_gene: TRBJ2-5; CDR3nt: TGTGCCAGCAGAGCTCGGACAGGGGGAGAGACCCAGTACTTC; CDR3aa: CASRARTGGETQYF
abundance: -; v_gene: TRBV5-6; d_gene: TRBD1; j_gene: TRBJ1-2; CDR3nt: TGTGCCAGCAGCCCGACAGGGGGGTATGGCTACACCTTC; CDR3aa: CASSPTGGYGYTF
abundance: -; v_gene: TRBV21-1; d_gene: -; j_gene: TRBJ1-1; CDR3nt: TGTGCCAGCCCTAGGGAAGCTTTCTTT; CDR3aa: CASPREAFF
abundance: once; v_gene: TRBV28; d_gene: -; j_gene: TRBJ2-1; CDR3nt: TGTGCCAGCAGTTTAGAAAGCTTGAGCTCCTACAATGAGCAGTTCTTC; CDR3aa: CASSLESLSSYNEQFF
abundance: few; v_gene: TRBV10-3; d_gene: -; j_gene: TRBJ2-1; CDR3nt: TGTGCCATCAGTGAGTCGACGGTTGGCAGCGATGAGCAGTTCTTC; CDR3aa: CAISESTVGSDEQFF
abundance: -; v_gene: TRBV27; d_gene: TRBD1; j_gene: TRBJ2-7; CDR3nt: TGTGCCAGCAAGAGGGGGCTTCAGGAGCAGTACTTC; CDR3aa: CASKRGLQEQYF
abundance: -; v_gene: TRBV3-1/TRBV3-2; d_gene: -; j_gene: TRBJ2-7; CDR3nt: TGTGCCAGCAGCCACCAAGGCGGTACCTACGAGCAGTACTTC; CDR3aa: CASSHQGGTYEQYF
abundance: -; v_gene: TRBV11-2; d_gene: TRBD1; j_gene: TRBJ1-1; CDR3nt: TGTGCCAGCAGCTTTCGTGGGACAGCGAACACTGAAGCTTTCTTT; CDR3aa: CASSFRGTANTEAFF
abundance: -; v_gene: TRBV5-1; d_gene: -; j_gene: TRBJ2-2; CDR3nt: TGCGCCAGCAGCTTAGCAGGGGTGCACACCGGGGAGCTGTTTTTT; CDR3aa: CASSLAGVHTGELFF
abundance: -; v_gene: TRBV5-4; d_gene: -; j_gene: TRBJ2-5; CDR3nt: TGTGCCAGCAGCTTCGGCGGGGCCAGAGAAGAGACCCAGTACTTC; CDR3aa: CASSFGGAREETQYF
abundance: once; v_gene: TRBV5-1; d_gene: TRBD2; j_gene: TRBJ2-2; CDR3nt: TGCGCCAGCAGCTGGGGACTAGCGGTAAACACCGGGGAGCTGTTTTTT; CDR3aa: CASSWGLAVNTGELFF